What follows are 18 T cell receptor beta chains derived from one specimen sequenced in a study of T cell changes during pregnancy in multiple sclerosis. Assay: immunoSEQ multiplex PCR; the TCRdb copy retains only in-frame clones and omits some. Of some 85,000 clones listed, around 94% are singletons. This sample comprised peripheral blood, obtained in the third trimester of pregnancy. All receptors come from a female donor with multiple sclerosis, enrolled in a pregnancy study.

The chain is built from TRBV10-3 and TRBJ2-5, with D possibly matching TRBD2 (6 bases). V shed 2 bases and J shed 2 bases, with 18 bases lying between them. Germline V gene sequence: CDR1 ENHRY, CDR2 SYGVKD. The CDR3 runs 17 residues. CDR3 nucleotides: TGTGCCATCAGTGAGGAAGGTACGTCCGGACTACAAGAGACCCAGTACTTC. As protein: CAISEEGTSGLQETQYF.

The CDR3 protein is CASSLQTGNTEAFF. The CDR3 DNA is TGTGCCAGCTCACTTCAGACAGGGAACACTGAAGCTTTCTTT. The chain recombines TRBV18 with TRBJ1-1, with a possible D match to TRBD1 (6 bases). The V end lost 4 bases, the J end lost 1 base, and 10 bases lay between the germline ends. The CDR3 spans 14 residues. Germline CDR1 KGHSH, CDR2 LQKENI.

This chain connects TRBV28 to TRBJ2-3; TRBD2 matches 8 bases. CDR3 size: 15 residues. The ends lost 5 bases at V and 4 bases at J; junction bases unmatched: 8. The V gene's germline CDR1 is MDHEN and CDR2 SYDVKM. The CDR3 loop reads CASSPGTRGADTQYF. CDR3 nucleotides: TGTGCCAGCAGTCCCGGGACTAGGGGAGCAGATACGCAGTATTTT. The variable domain in full, with the rest retrieved from reference TRBV28 and TRBJ2-3, is DVKVTQSSRYLVKRTGEKVFLECVQDMDHENMFWYRQDPGLGLRLIYFSYDVKMKEKGDIPEGYSVSREKKERFSLILESASTNQTSMYLCASSPGTRGADTQYFGPGTRLTVL.

V gene TRBV7-3 combines with J gene TRBJ2-3; 11 nucleotides line up with TRBD2. This CDR3 has 17 amino acids. Germline CDR1 and CDR2: SGHTA and FQGTGA. V was pared by 5 bases and J by 4 bases, with 11 bases of the junction left unmatched. CDR3 bases: TGTGCCAGCAGCCCGGGACTAGCGGAATGGGACCCAGATACGCAGTATTTT. This gives the protein CASSPGLAEWDPDTQYF.

This clone has just one count. The chain employs TRBV7-3 and TRBJ1-1; D gene unclear. CDR1 is SGHTA, CDR2 FQGTGA, per germline. Trimming took off 5 bases at V and 1 base at J, with 14 bases between the two ends. CDR3 size: 15 residues. In DNA form, the CDR3 reads TGTGCCAGCAGCCCTCACCGGGGAAAGAACACTGAAGCTTTCTTT. Protein product: CASSPHRGKNTEAFF.

The chain links TRBV7-2 to TRBJ1-1; D not resolved. CDR1 is SGHTA, CDR2 FQGNSA, per germline. With 5 bases removed from V and 5 bases from J, the gap between germline ends came to 9 bases. This CDR3 contains 12 residues. The CDR3 here is CASSTGSTEAFF. The CDR3 region has the DNA TGTGCCAGCAGCACGGGGTCTACTGAAGCTTTCTTT.

This chain uses TRBV19 with TRBJ2-6; 8 positions match TRBD1. V lost 7 bases to trimming and J lost 0 bases; unmatched junction nucleotides: 8. The germline V gene has CDR1 LNHDA and CDR2 SQIVND (reference sequence). The length of the CDR3 is 17 residues. CDR3 sequence (DNA): TGTGCCAGTACCGAACAGGGGGAATACTCTGGGGCCAACGTCCTGACTTTC. Protein sequence: CASTEQGEYSGANVLTF.

The chain carries TRBV5-6 and TRBJ2-7; the match to TRBD1 covers 7 bases. Looked up from germline, CDR1 is SGHDT and CDR2 is YYEEEE. The CDR3 totals 13 residues. The V gene end was trimmed by 4 bases and the J gene end by 7 bases; junction bases not matched to a gene: 8. CDR3 in DNA: TGTGCCAGCAGCGCCGACAGGGTGGGGGAGCAGTACTTC. Its protein product is CASSADRVGEQYF.

The rearrangement links TRBV10-2 to TRBJ2-5; 13 nucleotides line up with TRBD2. Near its end, the DNA agrees better with TRBJ2-7, so the J call may be wrong. Germline values: CDR1 WSHSY, CDR2 SAAADI. The CDR3 covers 14 residues. CDR3 sequence reads: CATRLAGGPYEQYF. CDR3 DNA: TGCGCCACCCGACTAGCGGGAGGCCCCTACGAGCAGTACTTC.

This chain uses TRBV6-1 with TRBJ1-2; 7 bases fit TRBD1. The CDR3 has 16 amino acids. The trim removed 4 bases at V and 0 bases at J, leaving 8 bases unmatched. Germline V lookup: CDR1 MNHNS, CDR2 SASEGT. CDR3 loop: CASSGQFQGANYGYTF. For the CDR3, the DNA is TGTGCCAGCAGTGGACAGTTCCAGGGGGCTAACTATGGCTACACCTTC.

The genes are TRBV10-3 and TRBJ2-3, with D maybe TRBD2 (6 bases). Trimming took off 6 bases at V and 4 bases at J, with 11 bases between the two ends. The V gene's germline CDR1 is ENHRY and CDR2 SYGVKD. The CDR3 runs 13 residues. CDR3 in amino acids: CAISGGGSDTQYF. CDR3 in DNA: TGTGCCATCAGCGGTGGGGGGTCAGATACGCAGTATTTT.

The chain recombines TRBV6-4 with TRBJ2-7, with TRBD1 matching 7 bases. Unmatched junction bases numbered 6, after V lost 0 bases and J lost 1 base. The CDR3 contains 16 residues. Germline loops: CDR1 MRHNA, CDR2 SNTAGT. CDR3 DNA sequence: TGTGCCAGCAGTGACTCCCGCGACAGGGATTCCTACGAGCAGTACTTC. Translated: CASSDSRDRDSYEQYF.

The J gene is TRBJ2-3, the V gene TRBV2; D possibly corresponds to TRBD2 (6 bases). The CDR3 length is 15 residues. The V and J ends lost 5 bases and 5 bases respectively, with 17 bases between them. Germline V CDR1 and CDR2: SNHLY, FYNNEI. In DNA, the CDR3 is TGTGCCAGCAGTCGGGCGGGATACGTTGGAGATACGCAGTATTTT. Protein sequence: CASSRAGYVGDTQYF.

The chain combines TRBV13 with TRBJ2-5, with 8 nucleotides matching TRBD2. V lost 4 bases, J lost 5 bases, and 9 bases stayed unmatched. Germline V gene data show CDR1 as PRHDT and CDR2 as FYEKMQ (reference sequence). This CDR3 is 15 amino acids long. The CDR3 protein is CASSSGGGRQETQYF. DNA of the CDR3: TGTGCCAGCAGCTCCGGGGGCGGGAGGCAGGAGACCCAGTACTTC.

The chain is built from TRBV10-3 and TRBJ2-7; 9 bases agree with TRBD1. Germline V gene sequence: CDR1 ENHRY, CDR2 SYGVKD. The CDR3 is made up of 15 amino acids. Trimming at V came to 4 bases and at J to 3 bases, leaving 7 bases not matched to a gene. The CDR3 nucleotides are TGTGCCATCAGTGGAGGGTGGGACAGGGACTACGAGCAGTACTTC. Amino acids: CAISGGWDRDYEQYF.

The J gene is TRBJ2-1, the V gene TRBV28; TRBD1 is a possible D gene (6 bases). CDR3 length equals 14 residues. In germline, CDR1 is MDHEN, CDR2 SYDVKM. Trimming stripped 6 bases from V and 10 bases from J, with 19 bases between. The CDR3 reads CASRGPQGPREQFF. CDR3 in DNA: TGTGCCAGCAGGGGACCACAGGGCCCACGGGAGCAGTTCTTC.

V is TRBV19 and J is TRBJ1-1, with D unresolved. The V gene's germline CDR1 is LNHDA and CDR2 SQIVND (reference sequence). V lost 3 bases and J 6 bases, leaving 14 bases between the germline ends. The length of the CDR3 is 14 residues. The CDR3: CASSIRGSASEAFF. CDR3 DNA sequence: TGTGCCAGTAGTATCCGAGGCAGCGCTTCTGAAGCTTTCTTT.

The chain employs TRBV5-3 and TRBJ1-3; D gene uncertain. TRBV5-3 is an open reading frame, and its role is uncertain. The CDR3 is made up of 15 amino acids. The CDR3 here is CDFEGVLSSGNTIYF. CDR3 sequence (DNA): TGTGACTTTGAGGGAGTTCTAAGCTCTGGAAACACCATATATTTT.